This T cell receptor (beta chain) emerged from a study of CD8 T cells in Susac syndrome. Overall study results and limits: Clonal expansion of CD8+ cells in Susac peaked in TEMRA cells (and in active patients).

J gave up 6 bases and V 1 base, and 10 bases lay outside the gene matches. Germline CDR1 is SGDLS and CDR2 is YYNGEE. CDR3 length equals 16 residues. An input of about 0.45 to 1 ug of RNA was subjected to reverse transcription using random hexamers. In TCRdb, the immunoSEQ multiplex PCR reads were re-called with MiXCR into one record per CDR3 protein. Here the sample spans about 110,000 distinct CDR3 sequences, less than 95% being singletons. Points on this clonotype: Its antigen is not identified.

This TCR was recovered from a human donor with Susac syndrome. Material: CD8+ T cells from PBMCs. The chain joins TRBV9 to TRBJ2-1; 7 bases align to TRBD1. CDR3 nucleotides: TGTGCCAGCAGCGTATCTGGCGACAGGGTACGCAATGAGCAGTTCTTC. Translating gives CASSVSGDRVRNEQFF.